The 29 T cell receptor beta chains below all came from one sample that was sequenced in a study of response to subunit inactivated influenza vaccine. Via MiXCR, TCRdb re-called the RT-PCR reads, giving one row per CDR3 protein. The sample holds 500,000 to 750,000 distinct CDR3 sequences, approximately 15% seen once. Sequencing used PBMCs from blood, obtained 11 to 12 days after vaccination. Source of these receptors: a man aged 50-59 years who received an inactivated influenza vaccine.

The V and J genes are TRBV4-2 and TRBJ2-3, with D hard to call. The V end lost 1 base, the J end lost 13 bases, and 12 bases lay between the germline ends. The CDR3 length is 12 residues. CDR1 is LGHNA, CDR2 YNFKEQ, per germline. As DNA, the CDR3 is TGTGCCAGCAGCCAAGGTGACCGCGCGAAGTATTTT. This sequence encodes CASSQGDRAKYF.

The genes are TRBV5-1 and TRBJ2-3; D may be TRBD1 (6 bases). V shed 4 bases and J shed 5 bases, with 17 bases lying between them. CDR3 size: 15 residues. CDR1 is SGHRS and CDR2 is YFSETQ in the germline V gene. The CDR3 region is CASSTTGTRGDTQYF. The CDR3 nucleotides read TGCGCCAGCAGCACAACCGGGACACGGGGAGATACGCAGTATTTT.

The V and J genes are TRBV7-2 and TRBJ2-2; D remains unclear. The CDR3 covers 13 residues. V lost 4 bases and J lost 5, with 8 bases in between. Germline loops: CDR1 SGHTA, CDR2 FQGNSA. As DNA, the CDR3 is TGTGCCAGCAGCTCTAGGTTAACCGGGGAGCTGTTTTTT. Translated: CASSSRLTGELFF.

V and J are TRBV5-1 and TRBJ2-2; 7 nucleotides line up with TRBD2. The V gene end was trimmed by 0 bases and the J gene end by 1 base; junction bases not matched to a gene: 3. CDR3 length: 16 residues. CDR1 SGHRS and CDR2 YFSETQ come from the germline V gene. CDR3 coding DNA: TGCGCCAGCAGCTTGGGTGCTAGCGGGAACACCGGGGAGCTGTTTTTT. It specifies CASSLGASGNTGELFF.

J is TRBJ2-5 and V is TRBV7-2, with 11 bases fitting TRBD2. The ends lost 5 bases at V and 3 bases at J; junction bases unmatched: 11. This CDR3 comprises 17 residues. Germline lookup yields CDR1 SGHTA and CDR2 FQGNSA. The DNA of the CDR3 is TGTGCCAGCAGCGTCGGCCTAGCGGGAGGCGTGAAAGAGACCCAGTACTTC. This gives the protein CASSVGLAGGVKETQYF.

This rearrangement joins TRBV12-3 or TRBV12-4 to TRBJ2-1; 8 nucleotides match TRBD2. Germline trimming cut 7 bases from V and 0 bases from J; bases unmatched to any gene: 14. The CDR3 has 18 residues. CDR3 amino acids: CASNGGSKRGISYNEQFF. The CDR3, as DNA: TGTGCCAGCAATGGAGGATCCAAGCGGGGGATCTCCTACAATGAGCAGTTCTTC.

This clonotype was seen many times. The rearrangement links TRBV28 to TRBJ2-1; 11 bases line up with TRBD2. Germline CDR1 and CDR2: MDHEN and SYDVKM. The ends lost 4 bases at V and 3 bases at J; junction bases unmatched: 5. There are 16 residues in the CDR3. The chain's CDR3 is CASSSPGLAGYNEQFF. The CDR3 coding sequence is TGTGCCAGCAGTTCCCCCGGACTAGCGGGCTACAATGAGCAGTTCTTC.

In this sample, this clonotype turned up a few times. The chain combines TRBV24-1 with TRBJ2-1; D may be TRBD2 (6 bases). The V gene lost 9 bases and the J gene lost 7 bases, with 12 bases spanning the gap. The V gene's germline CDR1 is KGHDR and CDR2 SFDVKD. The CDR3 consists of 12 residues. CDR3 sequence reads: CATSRLGNEQFF. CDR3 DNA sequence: TGTGCCACCTCACGACTAGGGAATGAGCAGTTCTTC.

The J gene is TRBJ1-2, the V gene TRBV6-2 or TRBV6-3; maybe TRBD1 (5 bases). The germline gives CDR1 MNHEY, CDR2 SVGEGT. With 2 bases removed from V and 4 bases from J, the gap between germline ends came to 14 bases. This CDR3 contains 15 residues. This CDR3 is CASSYGGARGYGYTF. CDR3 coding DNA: TGTGCCAGCAGTTACGGCGGGGCGCGGGGCTATGGCTACACCTTC.

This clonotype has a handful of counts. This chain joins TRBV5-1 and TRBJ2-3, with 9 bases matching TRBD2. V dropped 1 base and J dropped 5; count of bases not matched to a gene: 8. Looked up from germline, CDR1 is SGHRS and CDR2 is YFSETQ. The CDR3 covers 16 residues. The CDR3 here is CASSLSPSGVGDTQYF. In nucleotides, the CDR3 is TGCGCCAGCAGCTTGAGCCCTAGCGGGGTGGGAGATACGCAGTATTTT.

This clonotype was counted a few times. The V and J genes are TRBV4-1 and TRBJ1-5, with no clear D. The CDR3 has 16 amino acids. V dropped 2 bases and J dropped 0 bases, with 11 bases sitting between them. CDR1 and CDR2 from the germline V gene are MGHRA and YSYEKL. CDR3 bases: TGCGCCAGCAGCCAACGGGTAGTGATTAGCAATCAGCCCCAGCATTTT. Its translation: CASSQRVVISNQPQHF.

The CDR3 reads CASSLEVAKETQYF. The CDR3, as DNA: TGTGCCAGCAGCTTAGAGGTCGCTAAAGAGACCCAGTACTTC. The chain links TRBV7-8 to TRBJ2-5; D remains unclear. The CDR3 totals 14 residues. Trimming removed 1 base at V and 3 bases at J, with 9 bases between. The germline CDR1 and CDR2 sequences are SGHVS and FQNEAQ.

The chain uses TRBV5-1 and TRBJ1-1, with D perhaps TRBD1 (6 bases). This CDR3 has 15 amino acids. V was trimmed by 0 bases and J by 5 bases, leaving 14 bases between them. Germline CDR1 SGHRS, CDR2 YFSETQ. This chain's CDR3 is CASSLVGTQGTEAFF. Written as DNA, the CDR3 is TGCGCCAGCAGCTTGGTCGGGACCCAGGGGACTGAAGCTTTCTTT. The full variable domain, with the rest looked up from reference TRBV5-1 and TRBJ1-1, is KAGVTQTPRYLIKTRGQQVTLSCSPISGHRSVSWYQQTPGQGLQFLFEYFSETQRNKGNFPGRFSGRQFSNSRSEMNVSTLELGDSALYLCASSLVGTQGTEAFFGQGTRLTVV.

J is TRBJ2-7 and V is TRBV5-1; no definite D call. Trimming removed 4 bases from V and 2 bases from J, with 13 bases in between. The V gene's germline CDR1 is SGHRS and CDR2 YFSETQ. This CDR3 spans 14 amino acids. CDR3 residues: CASSDPSSTYEQYF. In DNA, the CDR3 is TGCGCCAGCAGCGATCCCAGTTCCACCTACGAGCAGTACTTC.

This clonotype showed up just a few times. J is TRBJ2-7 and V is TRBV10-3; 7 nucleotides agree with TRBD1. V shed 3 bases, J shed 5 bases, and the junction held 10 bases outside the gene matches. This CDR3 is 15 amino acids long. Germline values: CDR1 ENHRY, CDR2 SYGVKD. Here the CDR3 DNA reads TGTGCCATCAGTGAACCAGACAGGGCTCGAAACGAGCAGTACTTC. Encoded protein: CAISEPDRARNEQYF.

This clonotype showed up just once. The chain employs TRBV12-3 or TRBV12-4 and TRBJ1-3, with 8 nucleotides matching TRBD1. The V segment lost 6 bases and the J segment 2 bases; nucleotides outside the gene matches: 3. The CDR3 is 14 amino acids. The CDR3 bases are TGTGCCAGCAGGTCGGGACAGGCTGGAAACACCATATATTTT. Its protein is CASRSGQAGNTIYF.

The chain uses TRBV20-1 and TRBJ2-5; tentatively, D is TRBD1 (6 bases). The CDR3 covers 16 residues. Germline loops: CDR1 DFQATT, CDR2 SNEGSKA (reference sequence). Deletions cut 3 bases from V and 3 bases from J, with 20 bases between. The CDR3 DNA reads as TGCAGTGCTAGTGGAGCTTTAGGACAGTCCAAAGAGACCCAGTACTTC. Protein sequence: CSASGALGQSKETQYF.

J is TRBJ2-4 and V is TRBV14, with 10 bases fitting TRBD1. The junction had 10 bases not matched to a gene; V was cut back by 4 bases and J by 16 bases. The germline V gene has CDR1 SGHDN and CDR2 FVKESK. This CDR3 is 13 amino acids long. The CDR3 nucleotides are TGTGCCAGCAGCCTAACAGGGACAGGGGTCTGCTACTTC. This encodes CASSLTGTGVCYF.

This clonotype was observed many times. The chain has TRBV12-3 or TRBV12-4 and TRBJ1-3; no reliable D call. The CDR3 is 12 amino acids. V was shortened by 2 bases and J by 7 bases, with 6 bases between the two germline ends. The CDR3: CASSLFGNTIYF. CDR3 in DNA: TGTGCCAGCAGTTTATTCGGTAACACCATATATTTT.

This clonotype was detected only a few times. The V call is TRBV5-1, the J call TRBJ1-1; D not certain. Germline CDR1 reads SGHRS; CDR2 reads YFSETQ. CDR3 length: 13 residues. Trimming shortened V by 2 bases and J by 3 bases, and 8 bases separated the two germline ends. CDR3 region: CASSFSSHTEAFF. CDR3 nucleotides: TGCGCCAGCAGCTTCTCAAGCCACACTGAAGCTTTCTTT.

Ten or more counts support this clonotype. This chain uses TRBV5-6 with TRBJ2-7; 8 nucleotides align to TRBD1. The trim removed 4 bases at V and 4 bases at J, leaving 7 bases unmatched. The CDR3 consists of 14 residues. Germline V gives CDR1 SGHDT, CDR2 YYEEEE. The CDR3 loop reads CASSRVTGEYEQYF. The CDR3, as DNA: TGTGCCAGCAGCCGGGTGACAGGGGAGTACGAGCAGTACTTC. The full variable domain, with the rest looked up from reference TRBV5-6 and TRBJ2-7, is DAGVTQSPTHLIKTRGQQVTLRCSPKSGHDTVSWYQQALGQGPQFIFQYYEEEERQRGNFPDRFSGHQFPNYSSELNVNALLLGDSALYLCASSRVTGEYEQYFGPGTRLTVT.

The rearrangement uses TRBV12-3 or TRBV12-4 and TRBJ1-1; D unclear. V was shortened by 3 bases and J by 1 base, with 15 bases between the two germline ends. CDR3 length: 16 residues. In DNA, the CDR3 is TGTGCCAGCAGTTTTAAAAGGCGTCAGACGAACACTGAAGCTTTCTTT. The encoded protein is CASSFKRRQTNTEAFF.

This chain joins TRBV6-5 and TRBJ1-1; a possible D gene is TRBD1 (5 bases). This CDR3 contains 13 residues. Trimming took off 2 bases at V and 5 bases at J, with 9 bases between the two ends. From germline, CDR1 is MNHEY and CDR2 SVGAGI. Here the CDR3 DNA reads TGTGCCAGCAGTTACCTATGGGGGACTGAAGCTTTCTTT. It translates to CASSYLWGTEAFF.

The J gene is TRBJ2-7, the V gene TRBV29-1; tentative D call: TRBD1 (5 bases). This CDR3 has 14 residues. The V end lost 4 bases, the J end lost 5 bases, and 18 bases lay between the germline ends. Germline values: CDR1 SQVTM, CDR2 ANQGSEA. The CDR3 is CSVVVQALGNEQYF. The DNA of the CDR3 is TGCAGCGTTGTCGTACAGGCTTTAGGAAACGAGCAGTACTTC.

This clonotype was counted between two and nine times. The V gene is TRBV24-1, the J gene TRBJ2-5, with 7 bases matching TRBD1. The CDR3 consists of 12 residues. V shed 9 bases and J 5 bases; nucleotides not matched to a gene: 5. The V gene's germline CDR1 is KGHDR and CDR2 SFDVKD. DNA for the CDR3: TGTGCCACCCAAGGGGGCGGGGAGACCCAGTACTTC. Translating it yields CATQGGGETQYF.

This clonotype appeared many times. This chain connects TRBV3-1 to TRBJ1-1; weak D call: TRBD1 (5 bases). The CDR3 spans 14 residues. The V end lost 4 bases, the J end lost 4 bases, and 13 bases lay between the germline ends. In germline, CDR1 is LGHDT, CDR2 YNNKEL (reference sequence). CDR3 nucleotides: TGTGCCAGCAGCCGGGCTCGGAGGGGCACTGAAGCTTTCTTT. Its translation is CASSRARRGTEAFF. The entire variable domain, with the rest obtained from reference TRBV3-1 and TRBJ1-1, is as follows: DTAVSQTPKYLVTQMGNDKSIKCEQNLGHDTMYWYKQDSKKFLKIMFSYNNKELIINETVPNRFSPKSPDKAHLNLHINSLELGDSAVYFCASSRARRGTEAFFGQGTRLTVV.

The DNA of the CDR3 is TGTGCCAGCAGCTTAGATACCGGGACAGGGCGGACCGGGGAGCTGTTTTTT. Protein sequence: CASSLDTGTGRTGELFF. V and J are TRBV7-7 and TRBJ2-2, with 9 bases fitting TRBD1. V lost 1 base, J lost 5 bases, and 8 bases stayed unmatched. Per the germline V gene, CDR1 is SSHAT and CDR2 is FNYEAQ (reference sequence). The CDR3 length is 17 residues.

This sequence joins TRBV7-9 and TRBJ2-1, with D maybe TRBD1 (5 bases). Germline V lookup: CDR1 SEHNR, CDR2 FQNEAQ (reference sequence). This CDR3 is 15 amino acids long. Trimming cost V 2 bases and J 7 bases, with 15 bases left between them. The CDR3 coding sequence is TGTGCCAGCAGCTTACTAGGGGTGATGGGAAATGAGCAGTTCTTC. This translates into CASSLLGVMGNEQFF.

Written as DNA, the CDR3 is TGTGCCAGCAGCTTAGATACGGGACCTGGGGAGCTGTTTTTT. Amino acids: CASSLDTGPGELFF. The V call is TRBV7-2, the J call TRBJ2-2; either TRBD1 or TRBD2 may fit D (5 bases each). This CDR3 comprises 14 residues. Germline V gene sequence: CDR1 SGHTA, CDR2 FQGNSA. Trimming took off 1 base at V and 8 bases at J, with 11 bases between the two ends. Variable domain in full (rest from reference TRBV7-2 and TRBJ2-2): GAGVSQSPSNKVTEKGKDVELRCDPISGHTALYWYRQSLGQGLEFLIYFQGNSAPDKSGLPSDRFSAERTGGSVSTLTIQRTQQEDSAVYLCASSLDTGPGELFFGEGSRLTVL.